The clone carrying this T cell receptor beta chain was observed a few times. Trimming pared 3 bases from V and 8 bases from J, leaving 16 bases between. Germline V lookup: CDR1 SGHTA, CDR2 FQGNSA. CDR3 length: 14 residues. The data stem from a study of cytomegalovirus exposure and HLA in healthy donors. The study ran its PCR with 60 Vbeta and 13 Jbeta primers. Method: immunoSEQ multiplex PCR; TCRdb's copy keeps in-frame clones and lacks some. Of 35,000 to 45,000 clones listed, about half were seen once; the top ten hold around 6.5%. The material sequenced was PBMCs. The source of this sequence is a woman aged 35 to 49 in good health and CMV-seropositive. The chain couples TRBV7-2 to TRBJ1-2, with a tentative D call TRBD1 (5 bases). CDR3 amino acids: CASSLPRGTLGYTF. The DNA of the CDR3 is TGTGCCAGCAGCTTGCCGCGCGGGACGCTGGGCTACACCTTC.